Listed below are T cell receptor beta chains from one sample, sequenced in a study of cytomegalovirus exposure and HLA in healthy donors. The repertoire was sequenced with immunoSEQ multiplex PCR; TCRdb's copy has only in-frame clones and lacks some. The data contain 95,000 to 100,000 clones, roughly three quarters of them seen just once; the ten biggest clones take up 4.1%. Sequencing was done on a sample of PBMCs. The receptor set was obtained from a man aged 35 to 55 in good health and CMV-seronegative. CDR3s include the opening cysteine and the closing phenylalanine or tryptophan. The order of the fields is clone size, D gene, J gene, V gene, CDR3 protein, CDR3 DNA. A D gene is named only where the DNA matches it firmly. Not all rows give a size; the values are once, few, many and, for expanded clones, a class.

clone_size: NA
d_call: NA
j_call: TRBJ2-1
v_call: TRBV7-8
cdr3_aa: CASSPSFAGPFF
cdr3_nt: TGTGCCAGCAGCCCGAGTTTTGCGGGACCGTTCTTC

clone_size: NA
d_call: NA
j_call: TRBJ2-5
v_call: TRBV20-1
cdr3_aa: CSARSGPVQYF
cdr3_nt: TGCAGTGCTAGAAGTGGGCCCGTCCAGTACTTC

clone_size: NA
d_call: TRBD1
j_call: TRBJ2-2
v_call: TRBV4-2
cdr3_aa: CASRDRVGTGELFF
cdr3_nt: TGTGCCAGCCGCGACAGGGTAGGAACCGGGGAGCTGTTTTTT

clone_size: NA
d_call: TRBD1
j_call: TRBJ2-5
v_call: TRBV7-6
cdr3_aa: CASSPQGVETQYF
cdr3_nt: TGTGCCAGCAGCCCTCAGGGGGTCGAGACCCAGTACTTC

clone_size: NA
d_call: TRBD1
j_call: TRBJ2-2
v_call: TRBV28
cdr3_aa: CAVGTGLNTGELFF
cdr3_nt: TGTGCCGTTGGGACAGGGTTAAACACCGGGGAGCTGTTTTTT

clone_size: NA
d_call: NA
j_call: TRBJ2-5
v_call: TRBV15
cdr3_aa: CATSRDTARSAETQYF
cdr3_nt: TGTGCCACCAGCAGAGATACTGCTAGAAGCGCCGAGACCCAGTACTTC

clone_size: NA
d_call: NA
j_call: TRBJ1-4
v_call: TRBV19
cdr3_aa: CASSIRGAANEKLFF
cdr3_nt: TGTGCCAGTAGTATAAGGGGTGCGGCTAATGAAAAACTGTTTTTT

clone_size: few
d_call: TRBD1
j_call: TRBJ2-3
v_call: TRBV6-5
cdr3_aa: CASSYSNRGLNTQYF
cdr3_nt: TGTGCCAGCAGTTACTCTAACAGGGGGCTAAATACGCAGTATTTT

clone_size: NA
d_call: TRBD1
j_call: TRBJ2-5
v_call: TRBV2
cdr3_aa: CASRLTGATMETQYF
cdr3_nt: TGTGCCAGCAGACTGACAGGGGCGACTATGGAGACCCAGTACTTC

clone_size: few
d_call: NA
j_call: TRBJ1-1
v_call: TRBV7-9
cdr3_aa: CASSLNTVNTEAFF
cdr3_nt: TGTGCCAGCAGCTTGAATACGGTGAACACTGAAGCTTTCTTT

clone_size: many
d_call: NA
j_call: TRBJ1-1
v_call: TRBV7-9
cdr3_aa: CASEDIRNTEAFF
cdr3_nt: TGTGCCAGCGAGGACATCAGGAACACTGAAGCTTTCTTT

clone_size: few
d_call: NA
j_call: TRBJ2-3
v_call: TRBV5-1
cdr3_aa: CASSTTPGAADTQYF
cdr3_nt: TGCGCCAGCAGCACCACACCGGGAGCCGCAGATACGCAGTATTTT

clone_size: NA
d_call: TRBD1
j_call: TRBJ1-3
v_call: TRBV9
cdr3_aa: CASMAGGPDSGNTIYF
cdr3_nt: TGTGCCAGCATGGCAGGGGGCCCAGACTCTGGAAACACCATATATTTT

clone_size: NA
d_call: NA
j_call: TRBJ2-3
v_call: TRBV9
cdr3_aa: CASSAEGGRGTQYF
cdr3_nt: TGTGCCAGCAGCGCCGAAGGGGGCCGGGGGACGCAGTATTTT

clone_size: once
d_call: NA
j_call: TRBJ1-1
v_call: TRBV6-6
cdr3_aa: CASSPHAWGDTEAFF
cdr3_nt: TGTGCCAGCAGTCCCCATGCTTGGGGGGACACTGAAGCTTTCTTT

clone_size: few
d_call: TRBD1
j_call: TRBJ1-1
v_call: TRBV25-1
cdr3_aa: CASSPWEVQGAAAFF
cdr3_nt: TGTGCCAGCAGTCCCTGGGAGGTACAGGGGGCAGCAGCTTTCTTT

clone_size: NA
d_call: TRBD2
j_call: TRBJ2-5
v_call: TRBV5-1
cdr3_aa: CASSSSSGGKGETQYF
cdr3_nt: TGCGCCAGCAGCAGCTCTAGCGGGGGGAAGGGAGAGACCCAGTACTTC

clone_size: NA
d_call: TRBD2
j_call: TRBJ2-3
v_call: TRBV7-2
cdr3_aa: CASSLYLAGGDTQYF
cdr3_nt: TGTGCCAGCAGCTTATACCTAGCGGGGGGGGATACGCAGTATTTT

clone_size: NA
d_call: NA
j_call: TRBJ1-2
v_call: TRBV5-4
cdr3_aa: CASSLGGRDGYTF
cdr3_nt: TGTGCCAGCAGCTTGGGTGGCCGGGATGGCTACACCTTC

clone_size: NA
d_call: NA
j_call: TRBJ2-7
v_call: TRBV5-8
cdr3_aa: CASSLAQNEQYF
cdr3_nt: TGTGCCAGCAGCTTGGCCCAGAACGAGCAGTACTTC

clone_size: NA
d_call: NA
j_call: TRBJ1-6
v_call: TRBV28
cdr3_aa: CASIPTARNSPLHF
cdr3_nt: TGTGCCAGCATCCCGACAGCTCGAAATTCCCCCCTCCACTTT

clone_size: NA
d_call: TRBD1
j_call: TRBJ1-2
v_call: TRBV6-1
cdr3_aa: CASSAGQTGVGGGYTF
cdr3_nt: TGTGCCAGCAGTGCGGGTCAAACAGGGGTCGGGGGAGGCTACACCTTC

clone_size: NA
d_call: TRBD1
j_call: TRBJ1-2
v_call: TRBV7-2
cdr3_aa: CASSSSGRDRGQWGYTF
cdr3_nt: TGTGCCAGCAGCTCTTCTGGCCGGGACAGGGGGCAGTGGGGCTACACCTTC

clone_size: NA
d_call: TRBD1
j_call: TRBJ2-6
v_call: TRBV6-4
cdr3_aa: CASSDRGTGGVGANVLTF
cdr3_nt: TGTGCCAGCAGTGACAGGGGGACAGGGGGCGTTGGGGCCAACGTCCTGACTTTC

clone_size: NA
d_call: TRBD1
j_call: TRBJ1-2
v_call: TRBV28
cdr3_aa: CASSSGQAVFYGYTF
cdr3_nt: TGTGCCAGCAGTTCGGGACAGGCGGTCTTCTATGGCTACACCTTC

clone_size: NA
d_call: NA
j_call: TRBJ2-3
v_call: TRBV2
cdr3_aa: CASGGAYTPSTDAQYF
cdr3_nt: TGTGCCAGCGGGGGGGCTTACACACCTAGCACAGATGCGCAGTATTTT